The TCR beta chain described here comes from a study of shared clonotypes between healthy human individuals. The count of this clone is one. Germline loops: CDR1 SQVTM, CDR2 ANQGSEA. This CDR3 has 13 residues. V was pared by 4 bases and J by 0 bases, with 10 bases between. Clones were sequenced by immunoSEQ multiplex PCR, and TCRdb holds only the in-frame ones, with some missing. Among some 2.1 million clones, approximately 92% were seen once, and the ten largest hold about 1.6%. Terminally differentiated effector memory CD45RA+ cells were excluded by CCR7 positive selection of CD45RO-negative cells. The sample taken for sequencing was naive CD8+ T cells from PBMCs. The source of this sequence is a young man in good health. Some clones in this sample may be carry-over from other donors' samples. The chain combines TRBV29-1 with TRBJ2-7; D is ambiguous. The CDR3, as DNA: TGCAGCGTTGGACTTTCAAACTCCTACGAGCAGTACTTC. Its translation: CSVGLSNSYEQYF.